The clone carrying this T cell receptor (beta chain) was recorded only once. Source study methods: Scientists estimated how many nucleated cells there were by amplifying reference gene primers. Here immunoSEQ multiplex PCR was the method, and the copy in TCRdb shows in-frame clones only, minus some. D and trimming were read from the DNA, whereas the V and J calls and clone size are those reported in that table. The data contain 150,000 or so clones, roughly 78% of them singletons. V lost 10 bases and J lost 2; bases outside the gene matches: 4. There are 12 residues in the CDR3. Germline lookup yields CDR1 LNHDA and CDR2 SQIVND (reference sequence). This sample stems from a study of blood T cell repertoires in COVID-19. The overall study: The origin of the acute and convalescent COVID-19 samples was the United States, Italy and Spain. Sources were T cells, B-cell-depleted T cells, or PBMCs; the material itself was cDNA or gDNA.

This TCR was sampled from a man older than 75 with acute or convalescent COVID-19. The specimen was peripheral blood. The genes are TRBV19 and TRBJ2-7, with 8 bases that match TRBD1. The CDR3 region has the DNA TGTGCCACCTCGGGACAGGCCTACGAGCAGTACTTC. Residues: CATSGQAYEQYF. Using reference TRBV19 and TRBJ2-7 for the parts outside the CDR3, the full variable domain is DGGITQSPKYLFRKEGQNVTLSCEQNLNHDAMYWYRQDPGQGLRLIYYSQIVNDFQKGDIAEGYSVSREKKESFPLTVTSAQKNPTAFYLCATSGQAYEQYFGPGTRLTVT.